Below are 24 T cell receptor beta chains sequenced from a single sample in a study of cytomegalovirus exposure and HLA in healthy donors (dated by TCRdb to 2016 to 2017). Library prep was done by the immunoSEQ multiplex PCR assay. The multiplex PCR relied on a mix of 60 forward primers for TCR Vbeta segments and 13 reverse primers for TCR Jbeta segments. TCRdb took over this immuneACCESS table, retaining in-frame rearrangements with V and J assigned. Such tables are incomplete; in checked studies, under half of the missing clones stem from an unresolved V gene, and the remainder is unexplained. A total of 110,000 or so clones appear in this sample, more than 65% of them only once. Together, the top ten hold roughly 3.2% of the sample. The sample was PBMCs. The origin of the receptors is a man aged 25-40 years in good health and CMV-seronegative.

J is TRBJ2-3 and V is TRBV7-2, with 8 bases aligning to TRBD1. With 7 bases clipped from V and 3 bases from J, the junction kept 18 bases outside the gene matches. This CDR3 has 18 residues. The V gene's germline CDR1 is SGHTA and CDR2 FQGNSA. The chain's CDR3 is CASTHGTGFAYRTDTQYF. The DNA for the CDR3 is TGTGCCAGCACCCACGGGACAGGTTTTGCGTACAGGACAGATACGCAGTATTTT.

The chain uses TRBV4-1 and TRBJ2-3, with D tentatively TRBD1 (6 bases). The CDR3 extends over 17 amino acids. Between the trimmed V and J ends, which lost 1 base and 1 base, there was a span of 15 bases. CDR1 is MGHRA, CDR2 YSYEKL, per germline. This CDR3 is CASSQGINYRGTDTQYF. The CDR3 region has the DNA TGCGCCAGCAGCCAAGGGATAAATTACAGGGGCACAGATACGCAGTATTTT.

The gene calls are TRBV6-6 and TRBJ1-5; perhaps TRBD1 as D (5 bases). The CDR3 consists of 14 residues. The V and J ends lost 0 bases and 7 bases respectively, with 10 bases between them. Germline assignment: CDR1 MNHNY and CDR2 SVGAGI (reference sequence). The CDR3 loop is CASSYSGGKQPQHF. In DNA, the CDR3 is TGTGCCAGCAGTTACTCCGGGGGAAAACAGCCCCAGCATTTT.

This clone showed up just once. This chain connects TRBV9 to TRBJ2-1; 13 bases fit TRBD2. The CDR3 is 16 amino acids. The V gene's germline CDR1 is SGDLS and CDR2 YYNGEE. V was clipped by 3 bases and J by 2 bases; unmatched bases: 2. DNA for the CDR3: TGTGCCAGCAGCGATGGGACTAGCGGGACCTACAATGAGCAGTTCTTC. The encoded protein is CASSDGTSGTYNEQFF.

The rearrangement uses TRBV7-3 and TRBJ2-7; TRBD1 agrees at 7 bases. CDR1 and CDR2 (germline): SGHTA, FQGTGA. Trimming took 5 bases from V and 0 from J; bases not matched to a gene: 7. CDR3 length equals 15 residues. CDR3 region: CASSPGGVSSYEQYF. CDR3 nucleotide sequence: TGTGCCAGCAGCCCAGGGGGAGTGAGCTCCTACGAGCAGTACTTC.

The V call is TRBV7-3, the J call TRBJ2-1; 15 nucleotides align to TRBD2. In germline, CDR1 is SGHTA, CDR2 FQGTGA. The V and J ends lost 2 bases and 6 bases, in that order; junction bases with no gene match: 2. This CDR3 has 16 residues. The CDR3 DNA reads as TGTGCCAGCAGCTTACCGGGACTAGCGGGAGGCAATGAGCAGTTCTTC. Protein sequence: CASSLPGLAGGNEQFF. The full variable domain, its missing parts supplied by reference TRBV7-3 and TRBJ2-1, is GAGVSQTPSNKVTEKGKYVELRCDPISGHTALYWYRQSLGQGPEFLIYFQGTGAADDSGLPNDRFFAVRPEGSVSTLKIQRTERGDSAVYLCASSLPGLAGGNEQFFGPGTRLTVL.

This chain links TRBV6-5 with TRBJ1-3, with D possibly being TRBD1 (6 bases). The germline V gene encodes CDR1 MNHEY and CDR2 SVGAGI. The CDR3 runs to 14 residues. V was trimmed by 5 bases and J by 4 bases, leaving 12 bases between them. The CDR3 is CASSPTGRGNTIYF. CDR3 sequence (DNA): TGTGCCAGCAGTCCCACAGGGCGGGGAAACACCATATATTTT.

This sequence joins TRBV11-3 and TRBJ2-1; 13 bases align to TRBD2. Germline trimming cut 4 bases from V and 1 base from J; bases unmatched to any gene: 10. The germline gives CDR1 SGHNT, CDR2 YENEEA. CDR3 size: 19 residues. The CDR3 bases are TGTGCCAGCAGCTCACGGACTAGCGGGAGTTTAGAGTCCTACAATGAGCAGTTCTTC. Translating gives CASSSRTSGSLESYNEQFF.

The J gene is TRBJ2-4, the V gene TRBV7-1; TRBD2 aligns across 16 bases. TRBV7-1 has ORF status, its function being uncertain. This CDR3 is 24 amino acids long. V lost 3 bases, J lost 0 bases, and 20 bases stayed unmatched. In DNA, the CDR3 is TGTGCCAGCAGCTCGTGGGAGCTATCCGGGACTAGCGGGAGGGCTAAGGGAGCCAAAAACATTCAGTACTTC. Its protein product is CASSSWELSGTSGRAKGAKNIQYF.

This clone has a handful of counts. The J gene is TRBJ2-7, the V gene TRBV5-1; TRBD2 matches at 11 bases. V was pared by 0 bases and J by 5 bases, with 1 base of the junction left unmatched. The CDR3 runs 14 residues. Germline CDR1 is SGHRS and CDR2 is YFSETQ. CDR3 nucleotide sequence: TGCGCCAGCAGCTTGGTTAGCGGGAGGGACGAGCAGTACTTC. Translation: CASSLVSGRDEQYF.

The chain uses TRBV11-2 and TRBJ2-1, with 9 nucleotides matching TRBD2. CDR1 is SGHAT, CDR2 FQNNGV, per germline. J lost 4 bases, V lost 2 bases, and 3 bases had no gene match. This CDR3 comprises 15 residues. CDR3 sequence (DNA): TGTGCCAGCAGCTTATTAGCGGGGGCTTACAATGAGCAGTTCTTC. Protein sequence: CASSLLAGAYNEQFF.

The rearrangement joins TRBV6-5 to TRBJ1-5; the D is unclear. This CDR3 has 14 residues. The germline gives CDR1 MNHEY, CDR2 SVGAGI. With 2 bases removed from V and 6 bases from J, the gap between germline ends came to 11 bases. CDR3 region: CASSYSTSGQPQHF. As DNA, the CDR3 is TGTGCCAGCAGTTACAGTACATCGGGTCAGCCCCAGCATTTT.

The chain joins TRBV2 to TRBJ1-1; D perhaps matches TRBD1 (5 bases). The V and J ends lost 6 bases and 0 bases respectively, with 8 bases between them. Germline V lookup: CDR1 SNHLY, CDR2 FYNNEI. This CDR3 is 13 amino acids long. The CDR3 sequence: CASRDIMNTEAFF. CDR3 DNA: TGTGCCAGCAGGGACATAATGAACACTGAAGCTTTCTTT.

CDR3 nucleotide sequence: TGTGCCAGTAGTGGGCGGGCTCCCACTGGGGCCAACGTCCTGACTTTC. It translates to CASSGRAPTGANVLTF. This sequence joins TRBV19 and TRBJ2-6, with D possibly matching TRBD2 (5 bases). Per the germline V gene, CDR1 is LNHDA and CDR2 is SQIVND (reference sequence). This CDR3 is 16 amino acids long. Trimming stripped 5 bases from V and 2 bases from J, with 13 bases between. Based on the CDR3 plus reference TRBV19 and TRBJ2-6, the full variable domain is DGGITQSPKYLFRKEGQNVTLSCEQNLNHDAMYWYRQDPGQGLRLIYYSQIVNDFQKGDIAEGYSVSREKKESFPLTVTSAQKNPTAFYLCASSGRAPTGANVLTFGAGSRLTVL.

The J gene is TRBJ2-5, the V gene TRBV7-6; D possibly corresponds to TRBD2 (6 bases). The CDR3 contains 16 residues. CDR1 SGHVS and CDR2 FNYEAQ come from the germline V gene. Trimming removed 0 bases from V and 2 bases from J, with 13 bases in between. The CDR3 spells CASSLAFPGVQETQYF. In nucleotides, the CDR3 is TGTGCCAGCAGCTTAGCTTTTCCGGGGGTGCAAGAGACCCAGTACTTC.

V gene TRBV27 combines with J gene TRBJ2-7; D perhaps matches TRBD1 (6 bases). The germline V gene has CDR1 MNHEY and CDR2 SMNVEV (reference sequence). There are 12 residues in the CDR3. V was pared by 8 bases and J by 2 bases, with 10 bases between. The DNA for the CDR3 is TGTGCCAGCGGGGGCCTCCCCTACGAGCAGTACTTC. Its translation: CASGGLPYEQYF.

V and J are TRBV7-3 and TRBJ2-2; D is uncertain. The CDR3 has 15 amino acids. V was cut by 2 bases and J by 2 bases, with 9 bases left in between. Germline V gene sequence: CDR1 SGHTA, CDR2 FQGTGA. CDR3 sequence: CASSLGASNTGELFF. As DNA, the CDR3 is TGTGCCAGCAGCTTAGGAGCGTCCAACACCGGGGAGCTGTTTTTT.

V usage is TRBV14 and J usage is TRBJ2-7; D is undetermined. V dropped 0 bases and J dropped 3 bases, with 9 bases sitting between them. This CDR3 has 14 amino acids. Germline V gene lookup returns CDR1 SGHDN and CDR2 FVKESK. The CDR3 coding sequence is TGTGCCAGCAGCCAAGATCTCTCGAGCTACGAGCAGTACTTC. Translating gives CASSQDLSSYEQYF.

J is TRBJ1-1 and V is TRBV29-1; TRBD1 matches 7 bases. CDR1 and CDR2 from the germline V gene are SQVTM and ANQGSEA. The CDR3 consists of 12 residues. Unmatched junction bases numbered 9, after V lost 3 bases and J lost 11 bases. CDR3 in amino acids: CSVDGTVVEAFF. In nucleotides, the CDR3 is TGCAGCGTTGATGGGACAGTCGTGGAGGCTTTCTTT.

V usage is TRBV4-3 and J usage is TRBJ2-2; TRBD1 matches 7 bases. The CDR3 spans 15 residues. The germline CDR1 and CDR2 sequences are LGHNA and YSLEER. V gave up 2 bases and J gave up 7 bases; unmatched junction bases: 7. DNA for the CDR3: TGCGCCAGCAGCCAATCCGACAGGGCCGGCGGGGAGCTGTTTTTT. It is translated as CASSQSDRAGGELFF.

The CDR3 is CASSPIFDSSGNTEAFF. Here the CDR3 DNA reads TGCGCCAGCAGCCCGATTTTTGACAGTTCTGGGAACACTGAAGCTTTCTTT. V gene TRBV5-1 combines with J gene TRBJ1-1, with D tentatively TRBD1 (5 bases). CDR1 SGHRS and CDR2 YFSETQ come from the germline V gene. This CDR3 has 17 amino acids. With 4 bases removed from V and 1 base from J, the gap between germline ends came to 20 bases.

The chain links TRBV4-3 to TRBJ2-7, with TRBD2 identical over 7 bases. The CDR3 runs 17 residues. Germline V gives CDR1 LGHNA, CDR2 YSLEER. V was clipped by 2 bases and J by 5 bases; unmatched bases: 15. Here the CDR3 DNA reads TGCGCCAGCAGCCAACTCCCGCGGGGGAGTGGTGGGGACGAGCAGTACTTC. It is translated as CASSQLPRGSGGDEQYF.

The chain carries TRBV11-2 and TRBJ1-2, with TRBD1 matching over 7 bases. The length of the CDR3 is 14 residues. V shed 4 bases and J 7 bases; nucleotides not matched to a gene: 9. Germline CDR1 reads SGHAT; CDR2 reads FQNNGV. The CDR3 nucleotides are TGTGCCAGCAGCTCCCCCCGACAGGGAGGTGGCTACACCTTC. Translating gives CASSSPRQGGGYTF.

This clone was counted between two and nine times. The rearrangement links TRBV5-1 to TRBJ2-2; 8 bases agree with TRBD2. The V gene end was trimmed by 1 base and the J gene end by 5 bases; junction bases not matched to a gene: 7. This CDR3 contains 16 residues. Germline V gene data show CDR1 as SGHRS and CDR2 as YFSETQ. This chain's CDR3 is CASSLTAGVATGELFF. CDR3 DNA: TGCGCCAGCAGCTTGACAGCGGGAGTGGCAACCGGGGAGCTGTTTTTT.